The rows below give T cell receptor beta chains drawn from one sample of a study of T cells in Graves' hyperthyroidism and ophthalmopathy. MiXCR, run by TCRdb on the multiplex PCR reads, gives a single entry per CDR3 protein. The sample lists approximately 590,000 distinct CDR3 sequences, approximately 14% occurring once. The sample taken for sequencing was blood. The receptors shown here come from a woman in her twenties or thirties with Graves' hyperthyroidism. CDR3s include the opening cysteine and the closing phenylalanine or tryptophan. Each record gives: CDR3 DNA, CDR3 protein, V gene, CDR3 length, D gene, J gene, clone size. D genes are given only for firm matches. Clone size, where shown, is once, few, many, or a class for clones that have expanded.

TGCAGCGTTGAACGGGTACGGGACAGGGGGTTCGCAGATACGCAGTATTTT,CSVERVRDRGFADTQYF,TRBV29-1,17,TRBD1,TRBJ2-3,many
TGTGCCAGCAGCGTATCCCTAAGACTCAACACCGGGGAGCTGTTTTTT,CASSVSLRLNTGELFF,TRBV9,16,-,TRBJ2-2,few
TGCGCCAGCAGTGAGTTTGAGCAGAACACTGAAGCTTTCTTT,CASSEFEQNTEAFF,TRBV10-2,14,-,TRBJ1-1,few
TGCGCCAGCAGCCAAAGAATGAACACTGAAGCTTTCTTT,CASSQRMNTEAFF,TRBV4-3,13,-,TRBJ1-1,few
TGTGCCAGCAGTGAAAGGACAGGGGGCGTCTACAATGAGCAGTTCTTC,CASSERTGGVYNEQFF,TRBV25-1,16,TRBD1,TRBJ2-1,-
TGCAGTGCTTCAGGGGTCTCTAACTATGGCTACACCTTC,CSASGVSNYGYTF,TRBV20-1,13,-,TRBJ1-2,many
TGTGCCAGCAGACAGGGGGCTGGAGGCTACACCTTC,CASRQGAGGYTF,TRBV7-2,12,TRBD1,TRBJ1-2,many
TGTGCCAGTAGAGGAGGCGGGGAGCTGTTTTTT,CASRGGGELFF,TRBV19,11,-,TRBJ2-2,-
TGTGCCAGCAGCTTACAAGGGGGCGCGGGGAATGAGCAGTTCTTC,CASSLQGGAGNEQFF,TRBV7-3,15,-,TRBJ2-1,many
TGTGCCTGGAGTCAAGGGACCAGCACAGATACGCAGTATTTT,CAWSQGTSTDTQYF,TRBV30,14,-,TRBJ2-3,many
TGTGCCACCAGTGACCGACAGGGGGGTGGCTACACCTTC,CATSDRQGGGYTF,TRBV24-1,13,TRBD1,TRBJ1-2,-
TGCAGTGCCTCGGGACAGGGGTCTCCTGGCTGCACCTTC,CSASGQGSPGCTF,TRBV20-1,13,TRBD1,TRBJ1-2,-
TGCAGCGTCCTCACACGTGCGCAGGGCACTGAAGCTTTCTTT,CSVLTRAQGTEAFF,TRBV29-1,14,-,TRBJ1-1,many
TGCGCCAGCAGCTTGGAACCGGGGTTAGCAGATACGCAGTATTTT,CASSLEPGLADTQYF,TRBV5-1,15,-,TRBJ2-3,many
TGTGCCAGCTCTCGGACTAAGGGGCGGGATGAGCAGTTCTTC,CASSRTKGRDEQFF,TRBV18,14,-,TRBJ2-1,many